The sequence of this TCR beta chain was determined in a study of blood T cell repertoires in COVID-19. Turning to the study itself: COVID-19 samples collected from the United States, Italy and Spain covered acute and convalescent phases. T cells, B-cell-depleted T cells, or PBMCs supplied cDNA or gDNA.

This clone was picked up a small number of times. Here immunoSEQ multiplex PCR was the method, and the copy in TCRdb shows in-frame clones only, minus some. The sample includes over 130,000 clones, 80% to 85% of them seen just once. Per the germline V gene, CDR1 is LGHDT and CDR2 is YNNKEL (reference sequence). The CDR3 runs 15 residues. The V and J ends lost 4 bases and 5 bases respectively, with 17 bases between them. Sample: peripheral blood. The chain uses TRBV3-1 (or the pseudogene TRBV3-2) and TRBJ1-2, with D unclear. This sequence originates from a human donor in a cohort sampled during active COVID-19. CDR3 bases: TGTGCCAGCAGCCGGAGGGTGGAAACACCGTATGGCTACACCTTC. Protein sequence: CASSRRVETPYGYTF.